This T cell receptor (beta chain) derives from a study of graft-versus-host responses after intestinal transplantation. Produced via immunoSEQ multiplex PCR; TCRdb's table is partial and in-frame only. The data hold around 77,000 clones, with 94% observed a single time. J gave up 4 bases and V 3 bases, and 4 bases lay outside the gene matches. The CDR3 covers 14 residues. The germline V gene encodes CDR1 SGHDN and CDR2 FVKESK. A single count supports this clone. The antigen is unknown. The clonotype was recovered from a human donor who received an intestinal transplant. Here the sequenced sample was unstimulated CD8+ T cells sorted from spleen or lymph node cells, taken before intestinal transplant. The chain uses TRBV14 and TRBJ1-1; 8 bases fit TRBD1. As DNA, the CDR3 is TGTGCCAGCAGCCATTCCGGACAGGGCACTGAAGCTTTCTTT. This translates into CASSHSGQGTEAFF. The variable domain in full, completed from reference TRBV14 and TRBJ1-1, reads EAGVTQFPSHSVIEKGQTVTLRCDPISGHDNLYWYRRVMGKEIKFLLHFVKESKQDESGMPNNRFLAERTGGTYSTLKVQPAELEDSGVYFCASSHSGQGTEAFFGQGTRLTVV.